The rows below give T cell receptor beta chains drawn from one sample of a study of siplizumab effects on memory and regulatory T cells. Generated by immunoSEQ multiplex PCR, the TCRdb table keeps only in-frame clones and is missing some. The sample has some 96,000 clones; 91% are singletons. Sequenced: CD4+ T cells sorted from blood. The receptors stem from a human donor in good health. Each CDR3 is given with its conserved first and last residue. D genes are given only for firm matches. The size entry is marked missing in some rows and otherwise reads once, few, many or a size class.

D,V,J,size,CDR3,DNA
NA,TRBV13,TRBJ2-7,NA,CASSLQGGNEQYF,TGTGCCAGCAGCCTACAGGGTGGCAACGAGCAGTACTTC
NA,TRBV6-5,TRBJ1-5,NA,CASSYSPPAPNQPQHF,TGTGCCAGCAGTTACTCTCCTCCGGCACCCAATCAGCCCCAGCATTTT
TRBD2,TRBV7-3,TRBJ2-1,once,CASSLTGSRGDNEQFF,TGTGCCAGCAGCTTAACGGGATCGCGGGGGGACAATGAGCAGTTCTTC
TRBD2,TRBV2,TRBJ2-3,NA,CASSERVWLAGAYSTDTQYF,TGTGCCAGCAGTGAAAGGGTTTGGCTAGCGGGGGCTTATAGCACAGATACGCAGTATTTT
NA,TRBV6-1,TRBJ1-2,NA,CASSELSHYGYTF,TGTGCCAGCAGTGAGTTAAGTCACTATGGCTACACCTTC
NA,TRBV28,TRBJ2-3,NA,CASSLVGEADTQYF,TGTGCCAGCAGTTTGGTTGGAGAGGCAGATACGCAGTATTTT
TRBD1,TRBV29-1,TRBJ1-5,NA,CSSPGTEHNQPQHF,TGCAGCAGCCCCGGGACAGAACACAATCAGCCCCAGCATTTT
NA,TRBV7-9,TRBJ2-7,NA,CASSSDRSYEQYF,TGTGCCAGCAGCTCCGACAGGAGTTACGAGCAGTACTTC
NA,TRBV5-1,TRBJ2-7,NA,CASSLDNREDEQYF,TGCGCCAGCAGCTTGGATAACAGGGAGGACGAGCAGTACTTC
NA,TRBV6-6,TRBJ1-2,NA,CASSYSTQGNYGYTF,TGTGCCAGCAGTTACTCCACACAGGGAAACTATGGCTACACCTTC
TRBD2,TRBV14,TRBJ2-7,NA,CASSQAGGGAYEQYF,TGTGCCAGCAGCCAAGCTGGGGGGGGTGCCTACGAGCAGTACTTC
NA,TRBV6-5,TRBJ2-7,NA,CASSSPPAYEQYF,TGTGCCAGCAGTTCTCCCCCGGCCTACGAGCAGTACTTC
TRBD2,TRBV4-2,TRBJ2-3,NA,CASSPSRGGVSSDTQYF,TGTGCCAGCAGCCCCTCCCGCGGGGGGGTAAGTTCCGATACGCAGTATTTT
TRBD1,TRBV7-2,TRBJ2-4,NA,CASSSTGDLAKNIQYF,TGTGCCAGCAGCTCGACAGGGGACCTAGCCAAAAACATTCAGTACTTC
NA,TRBV6-5,TRBJ1-1,once,CASSYGLGVSTEAFF,TGTGCCAGCAGTTACGGTCTGGGCGTGAGCACTGAAGCTTTCTTT
TRBD2,TRBV5-1,TRBJ2-1,NA,CASSQTSGGAFEQFF,TGCGCCAGCAGCCAGACTAGCGGGGGGGCATTTGAGCAGTTCTTC
TRBD2,TRBV6-5,TRBJ2-2,NA,CASSSGVTGELFF,TGTGCCAGCAGTAGCGGGGTCACCGGGGAGCTGTTTTTT
NA,TRBV6-5,TRBJ2-7,NA,CASSYSNQGRSEQYF,TGTGCCAGCAGTTACTCGAATCAGGGACGTAGCGAGCAGTACTTC
NA,TRBV6-5,TRBJ1-2,once,CASRPRDEDGYTF,TGTGCCAGCAGGCCCCGGGACGAGGATGGCTACACCTTC
TRBD1,TRBV25-1,TRBJ2-5,NA,CASSTRTGGVETQYF,TGTGCCAGCAGTACCCGGACAGGGGGCGTGGAGACCCAGTACTTC
NA,TRBV15,TRBJ2-7,NA,CATSRGVIGRMGEQYF,TGTGCCACCAGCAGAGGGGTAATAGGACGAATGGGAGAGCAGTACTTC
NA,TRBV7-7,TRBJ2-5,once,CASSLGPGTETQYF,TGTGCCAGCAGCTTAGGACCAGGGACAGAGACCCAGTACTTC
NA,TRBV19,TRBJ1-2,NA,CASSIGVVPYGYTF,TGTGCCAGTAGTATCGGCGTCGTACCATATGGCTACACCTTC
NA,TRBV7-2,TRBJ2-1,NA,CASSLSRGNEQFF,TGTGCCAGCAGCTTATCCAGGGGCAATGAGCAGTTCTTC
NA,TRBV5-4,TRBJ2-5,NA,CASSLSGGAETQYF,TGTGCCAGCAGCTTGTCTGGGGGCGCGGAGACCCAGTACTTC